This T cell receptor (beta chain) was identified in a study of post-analysis software for immune sequencing data. Findings of the study overall: Controls had significantly higher normalized Chao1 diversity than multiple sclerosis patients. Same-batch preparations were strongly co-clustered by F measure. Several TRBV segments occurring more often in patients than controls included TRBV5-6, TRBV5-1 and TRBV20-1.

Sequencing libraries made from TCR beta cDNA carried unique molecular identifiers. T cells numbering roughly 0.85 to 10 million gave rise to around 460,000 cDNA molecules. One entry per CDR3 protein results from TCRdb running MiXCR on the PCR reads. The table includes a few hundred thousand distinct CDR3 sequences, approximately 34% detected once. Note on this clonotype: What it binds is not known.

Germline CDR1 reads MGHRA; CDR2 reads YSYEKL. CDR3 size: 14 residues. Germline trimming cut 4 bases from V and 1 base from J; bases unmatched to any gene: 3. Sequencing used blood. The gene calls are TRBV4-1 and TRBJ1-2; 7 bases match TRBD1. The sequence derives from a girl aged 5 to 17 with multiple sclerosis. As DNA, the CDR3 is TGCGCCAGCAGCCGACAGGGAATTAACTATGGCTACACCTTC. It specifies CASSRQGINYGYTF.